This TCR beta chain was sequenced in a study of shared clonotypes between healthy human individuals. Looking at the study overall: Three plates each covered CD4 naive and memory; CD8 naive two, CD8 memory one. Study-level results: The study found lower generation probabilities in non-shared clonotypes than in those shared by all four donors. Compared with memory subsets, naive subsets generally had larger estimated richness.

Produced via immunoSEQ multiplex PCR; TCRdb's table is partial and in-frame only. The table records 780,000 or so clones, just under 75% of them present only once. This clone was counted only a few times. The antigen is not known. The sample carries other DNA sequences with the same CDR3. Every donor, a Caucasian adult, lived in Nashville, Tennessee. V was pared by 3 bases and J by 0 bases, with 9 bases between. Germline lookup yields CDR1 MNHEY and CDR2 SMNVEV (reference sequence). The CDR3 has 15 residues. The receptor comes from a woman in her 30s in good health. Sequenced material: memory CD4+ T cells sorted from blood. The subset here: CD45RA-negative fraction. This chain joins TRBV27 and TRBJ2-1; D remains ambiguous. The CDR3 loop is CASSLGTPSYNEQFF. The CDR3 DNA reads TGTGCCAGCAGTTTGGGAACGCCCTCCTACAATGAGCAGTTCTTC.